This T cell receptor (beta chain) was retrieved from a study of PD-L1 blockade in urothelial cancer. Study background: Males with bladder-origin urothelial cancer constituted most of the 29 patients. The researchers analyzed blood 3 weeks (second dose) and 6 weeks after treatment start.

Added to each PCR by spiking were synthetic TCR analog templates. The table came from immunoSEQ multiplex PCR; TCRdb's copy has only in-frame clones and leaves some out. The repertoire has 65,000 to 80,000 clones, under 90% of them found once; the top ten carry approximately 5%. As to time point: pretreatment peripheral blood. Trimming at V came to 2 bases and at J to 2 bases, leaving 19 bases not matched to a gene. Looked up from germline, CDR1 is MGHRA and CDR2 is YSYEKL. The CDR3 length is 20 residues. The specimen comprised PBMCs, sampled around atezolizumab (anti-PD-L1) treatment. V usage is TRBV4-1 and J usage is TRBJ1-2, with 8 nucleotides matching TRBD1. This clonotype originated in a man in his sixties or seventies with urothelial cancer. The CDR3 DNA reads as TGCGCCAGCAGCCAACCCGGCGGACAGGGCGGGCGAAACTCCAACTATGGCTACACCTTC. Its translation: CASSQPGGQGGRNSNYGYTF.